The 30 T cell receptor beta chains presented below share a single source sample, sequenced in a study of molecular identifiers for immune sequencing clone quantification. TCRdb reanalysed the PCR reads using MiXCR and keeps one entry per CDR3 protein. This sample has around 94,000 distinct CDR3 sequences, with 35% found just once. Sequenced material: naive CD8+ T cells from blood, with Jurkat cell RNA spiked in. This sample's subset: FACS-sorted CD8+CD4-CCR7+CD45RA+ naive T cells. The source of these receptors is a human donor in good health. Some libraries in this study had Jurkat cell RNA spiked in.

There are a few counts of this clonotype. Relative to the germline gene, one junction end is altered; a read error may explain this. The J gene is TRBJ2-5, the V gene TRBV20-1, with D perhaps TRBD1 or TRBD2 (6 bases each). From germline, CDR1 is DFQATT and CDR2 SNEGSKA (reference sequence). CDR3 length: 14 residues. As DNA, the CDR3 is TGCAGTGCTGCGGGACACTCGTACCAAGTGACCCAGTACTTC. Its translation: CSAAGHSYQVTQYF.

The chain has TRBV7-9 and TRBJ2-7; 12 bases align to TRBD1. The CDR3 extends over 16 amino acids. Trimming took 5 bases from V and 6 from J; bases not matched to a gene: 11. Per germline, CDR1 SEHNR and CDR2 FQNEAQ (reference sequence). As DNA, the CDR3 is TGTGCCAGCAGCCGTAATCCGGGACAGGGGGCGTCCGAGCAGTACTTC. Translating it yields CASSRNPGQGASEQYF.

The J gene is TRBJ2-3, the V gene TRBV11-2, with TRBD2 matching over 13 bases. This CDR3 region has 16 residues. The V gene's germline CDR1 is SGHAT and CDR2 FQNNGV. Losses at the gene ends were 5 bases for V and 5 bases for J; bases not matched to a gene: 7. The CDR3 nucleotides are TGTGCCAGCAGCGGGGGACTAGCGGGAAACATAGATACGCAGTATTTT. As protein: CASSGGLAGNIDTQYF.

The V call is TRBV14, the J call TRBJ1-1; D uncertain. V lost 0 bases and J lost 8, with 7 bases in between. This CDR3 contains 12 residues. Germline loops: CDR1 SGHDN, CDR2 FVKESK. CDR3 DNA: TGTGCCAGCAGCCAAGAGGGTGCAGAAGCTTTCTTT. Its translation is CASSQEGAEAFF.

In regard to this clonotype: This clone may be a read error of a much larger clone one base away. DNA of the CDR3: TGTGCCGGCAGTTTTTTGCGAGGGGCCACCACAGATACGCAGTATTTT. Its translation is CAGSFLRGATTDTQYF. V is TRBV28 and J is TRBJ2-3; TRBD1 or TRBD2 may be the D gene (5 bases each). From germline, CDR1 is MDHEN and CDR2 SYDVKM. This CDR3 region has 16 residues.

This clonotype was recorded at least ten times. This chain connects TRBV28 to TRBJ2-3, with TRBD2 identical over 9 bases. V shed 5 bases and J 3 bases; nucleotides not matched to a gene: 6. The CDR3 has 15 residues. Germline values: CDR1 MDHEN, CDR2 SYDVKM. CDR3: CASSGSSGMTDTQYF. The CDR3 nucleotides read TGTGCCAGCAGTGGATCTAGCGGGATGACAGATACGCAGTATTTT.

This chain connects TRBV27 to TRBJ2-7, with D perhaps matching TRBD1 or TRBD2 (5 bases each). With 2 bases removed from V and 2 bases from J, the gap between germline ends came to 10 bases. Germline-derived CDR1 and CDR2 are MNHEY and SMNVEV (reference sequence). The CDR3 is 14 residues long. The CDR3 bases are TGTGCCAGCAGTTTAGGGGGTACCCCCTACGAGCAGTACTTC. It encodes CASSLGGTPYEQYF.

The rearrangement links TRBV12-3 or TRBV12-4 to TRBJ1-3; perhaps TRBD1 as D (5 bases). CDR3 size: 15 residues. Trimming removed 3 bases at V and 11 bases at J, with 20 bases between. CDR3 DNA: TGTGCCAGCAGTTTTGCGACAGTCTCTGGAACCTCCATATATTTT. This gives the protein CASSFATVSGTSIYF.

The table lists this clonotype with many counts. The rearrangement uses TRBV12-3 or TRBV12-4 and TRBJ2-3; 11 positions agree with TRBD2. The CDR3 spans 17 residues. V lost 0 bases, J lost 2 bases, and 4 bases stayed unmatched. CDR3 region: CASSLALAGGFTDTQYF. The CDR3 region has the DNA TGTGCCAGCAGTTTAGCCCTAGCGGGAGGTTTCACAGATACGCAGTATTTT.

This clonotype was found a few times. Being one base from a much bigger clone, this may be a read error. The chain couples TRBV29-1 to TRBJ2-3; D perhaps matches TRBD2 (6 bases). Trimming removed 0 bases at V and 1 base at J, with 17 bases between. Germline V lookup: CDR1 SQVTM, CDR2 ANQGSEA. There are 17 residues in the CDR3. As DNA, the CDR3 is TGCAGCGTTGAAGATCTAGCGATCCTAGCTGGCACAGATACGCAGTATTTT. Its protein is CSVEDLAILAGTDTQYF.

The chain carries TRBV20-1 and TRBJ2-5; either TRBD1 or TRBD2 may supply D (5 bases each). Germline values: CDR1 DFQATT, CDR2 SNEGSKA (reference sequence). CDR3 size: 15 residues. Trimming shortened V by 6 bases and J by 1 base, and 18 bases separated the two germline ends. The CDR3: CSAGRDGEVQETQYF. DNA of the CDR3: TGCAGTGCGGGAAGGGACGGAGAAGTCCAAGAGACCCAGTACTTC.

This clonotype was found a few times. The rearrangement joins TRBV4-1 to TRBJ1-2; D ambiguous. Deletions cut 1 base from V and 8 bases from J, with 8 bases between. This CDR3 is 12 amino acids long. Germline V gives CDR1 MGHRA, CDR2 YSYEKL. The DNA of the CDR3 is TGCGCCAGCAGCCAAGGTCAACGAGGCTACACCTTC. It yields the protein CASSQGQRGYTF.

A remark on this clonotype: No conserved phenylalanine or tryptophan is present at the end of the CDR3, so a read error is the likely explanation. V is TRBV10-1 and J is TRBJ2-3; D gene ambiguous. CDR1 is WNHNN, CDR2 SYGVQD, per germline (reference sequence). This CDR3 comprises 14 residues. V lost 2 bases, J lost 1 base, and 7 bases lay in between. CDR3 bases: TGCGCCAGCAGTGAGCTGCGCCGCACAGATACGCAGTATCTT. Translation gives CASSELRRTDTQYL.

On this clonotype itself: Since a much larger clone is just one base distant, this may be a read error. The rearrangement uses TRBV5-1 and TRBJ2-7, with D tentatively TRBD2 (6 bases). Germline V lookup: CDR1 SGHRS, CDR2 YFSETQ. V gave up 4 bases and J gave up 3 bases, with 17 bases separating them. The CDR3 sequence is 15 residues long. CDR3 in amino acids: CASSAFGTPGYEQYF. The CDR3 DNA follows: TGCGCCAGCAGCGCGTTCGGGACTCCGGGCTACGAGCAGTACTTC.

The chain is built from TRBV7-8 and TRBJ2-5; D uncertain. The length of the CDR3 is 16 residues. V lost 2 bases and J lost 2, with 15 bases in between. CDR1 is SGHVS and CDR2 is FQNEAQ in the germline V gene. CDR3 amino acids: CASSLPRVVIQETQYF. DNA for the CDR3: TGTGCCAGCAGCTTACCCCGAGTAGTCATACAAGAGACCCAGTACTTC.

In regard to this clonotype: A much larger clone differs from this one at a single base, so this may be a read error. The rearrangement links TRBV4-1 to TRBJ1-1; the D is unclear. Per germline, CDR1 MGHRA and CDR2 YSYEKL. V was cut by 9 bases and J by 0 bases, with 5 bases left in between. The CDR3 has 11 residues. CDR3 nucleotide sequence: TGCGCCAGAATGGTGAACACTGAAGCTTTCTTT. Amino acids: CARMVNTEAFF.

The chain combines TRBV10-3 with TRBJ2-3, with D perhaps TRBD2 (6 bases). This CDR3 comprises 15 residues. V was trimmed by 5 bases and J by 0 bases, leaving 12 bases between them. The germline V gene encodes CDR1 ENHRY and CDR2 SYGVKD. CDR3 bases: TGTGCCATCAGTTTAGCGGAAATAAGCACAGATACGCAGTATTTT. Protein product: CAISLAEISTDTQYF.

This clonotype was detected a few times. Sequence at one end of the junction differs from germline and may be a read error. V gene TRBV28 combines with J gene TRBJ2-3; tentative D call: TRBD2 (6 bases). Germline V lookup: CDR1 MDHEN, CDR2 SYDVKM. The CDR3 has 15 amino acids. The CDR3 region is CGSSLRGRSTDTQYF. CDR3 in DNA: TGTGGCAGCAGTTTAAGAGGGAGGAGCACAGATACGCAGTATTTT. The whole variable domain, remainder taken from reference TRBV28 and TRBJ2-3, is DVKVTQSSRYLVKRTGEKVFLECVQDMDHENMFWYRQDPGLGLRLIYFSYDVKMKEKGDIPEGYSVSREKKERFSLILESASTNQTSMYLCGSSLRGRSTDTQYFGPGTRLTVL.

The CDR3 is CASSLGNVNQPQHF. In DNA form, the CDR3 reads TGTGCCAGCAGCTTAGGGAACGTAAATCAGCCCCAGCATTTT. The V gene is TRBV13, the J gene TRBJ1-5; no clear D gene. Trimming took off 0 bases at V and 4 bases at J, with 7 bases between the two ends. The CDR3 sequence is 14 residues long. The germline CDR1 and CDR2 sequences are PRHDT and FYEKMQ (reference sequence).

This clonotype came up a few times. Because it lacks the conserved phenylalanine or tryptophan at the end, this CDR3 is likely a read error. V gene TRBV4-3 combines with J gene TRBJ2-7; tentatively, D is TRBD2 (7 bases). This CDR3 has 16 amino acids. CDR1 and CDR2 from the germline V gene are LGHNA and YSLEER. Trimming took off 1 base at V and 3 bases at J, with 16 bases between the two ends. CDR3 DNA sequence: TGCGCCAGCAGCCAAGCCGTCGGGGGGCCGGGCTACGAGCAGTACATC. It specifies CASSQAVGGPGYEQYI.

The V and J genes are TRBV6-1 and TRBJ1-5; 7 bases line up with TRBD1. The CDR3 contains 13 residues. V lost 8 bases, J lost 2 bases, and 3 bases stayed unmatched. Germline-derived CDR1 and CDR2 are MNHNS and SASEGT. CDR3 region: CASQTGGNQPQHF. The CDR3 DNA is TGTGCCAGCCAAACAGGGGGCAATCAGCCCCAGCATTTT.

V usage is TRBV13 and J usage is TRBJ2-3; no clear D. Germline lookup yields CDR1 PRHDT and CDR2 FYEKMQ (reference sequence). V lost 1 base to trimming and J lost 2 bases, with 4 bases between them. This CDR3 has 13 amino acids. For the CDR3, the DNA is TGTGCCAGCAGCTTAGTCGACACAGATACGCAGTATTTT. Translating gives CASSLVDTDTQYF.

This clonotype was seen a single time. CDR3 in DNA: TGCAGTGCTAGCTGGAGGGCTACCTACGAGCAGTACTTC. Protein product: CSASWRATYEQYF. V gene TRBV20-1 combines with J gene TRBJ2-7, with D possibly being TRBD2 (6 bases). The V end was cut by 3 bases, the J end by 2 bases, with 11 bases between. The CDR3 contains 13 residues. Germline V gene lookup returns CDR1 DFQATT and CDR2 SNEGSKA (reference sequence).

In its sample, this clonotype was seen a few times. The genes are TRBV19 and TRBJ2-5; D is uncertain. This CDR3 has 15 amino acids. Germline V gives CDR1 LNHDA, CDR2 SQIVND (reference sequence). V was trimmed by 1 base and J by 5 bases, leaving 14 bases between them. The CDR3 DNA reads as TGTGCCAGTAGTATAGCAGTACTATCCCGGGAGACCCAGTACTTC. It translates to CASSIAVLSRETQYF.

This clonotype came up once. The chain carries TRBV9 and TRBJ2-3; possibly TRBD2 for D (6 bases). Germline CDR1 reads SGDLS; CDR2 reads YYNGEE. V lost 10 bases and J lost 1, with 22 bases in between. This CDR3 is 16 amino acids long. Here the CDR3 reads CALPPGRAAGTDTQYF. CDR3 in DNA: TGTGCCCTCCCCCCCGGGAGAGCTGCTGGCACAGATACGCAGTATTTT.

This clonotype has at least ten counts. The genes are TRBV9 and TRBJ1-5; 7 bases align to TRBD1. The CDR3 is made up of 14 amino acids. Germline CDR1 SGDLS, CDR2 YYNGEE. J lost 7 bases, V lost 3 bases, and 7 bases had no gene match. The CDR3 loop reads CASSGTPGGQPQHF. The CDR3 nucleotides are TGTGCCAGCAGCGGGACCCCAGGGGGGCAGCCCCAGCATTTT.

As for this clonotype: The CDR3 end shows no conserved phenylalanine or tryptophan, and so a read error is likely. The V call is TRBV29-1, the J call TRBJ2-7; maybe TRBD1 (5 bases). Trimming cost V 3 bases and J 4 bases, with 7 bases left between them. Germline-derived CDR1 and CDR2 are SQVTM and ANQGSEA. The length of the CDR3 is 11 residues. The CDR3 reads CSVDRVYEQYS. Here the CDR3 DNA reads TGCAGCGTTGACAGGGTGTACGAGCAGTACTCC.

Remarks on this clonotype: A much bigger clone sits one base away, suggesting this may be a read error. No conserved phenylalanine or tryptophan is present at the end of the CDR3, so a read error is the likely explanation. The chain links TRBV7-2 to TRBJ2-7, with D tentatively TRBD1 or TRBD2 (5 bases each). The V gene's germline CDR1 is SGHTA and CDR2 FQGNSA. The length of the CDR3 is 14 residues. Trimming removed 3 bases from V and 3 bases from J, with 12 bases in between. DNA of the CDR3: TGTGCCAGCAGCTTGACGGGACCCCGCTACGAGCAGTACCTC. Translating it yields CASSLTGPRYEQYL.

This clonotype was detected a few times. V usage is TRBV9 and J usage is TRBJ2-2, with D unresolved. Germline V gives CDR1 SGDLS, CDR2 YYNGEE. CDR3 size: 13 residues. Between the trimmed V and J ends, which lost 0 bases and 7 bases, there was a span of 7 bases. The DNA of the CDR3 is TGTGCCAGCAGCGTAGTAGGTTTCGGGGAGCTGTTTTTT. Amino acid sequence: CASSVVGFGELFF.

The V and J genes are TRBV19 and TRBJ2-3, with D uncertain. Trimming took 3 bases from V and 0 from J, leaving 7 bases between them. Germline lookup yields CDR1 LNHDA and CDR2 SQIVND (reference sequence). CDR3 length: 14 amino acids. CDR3 sequence: CASSILDSTDTQYF. CDR3 nucleotide sequence: TGTGCCAGTAGTATTCTAGACAGCACAGATACGCAGTATTTT.